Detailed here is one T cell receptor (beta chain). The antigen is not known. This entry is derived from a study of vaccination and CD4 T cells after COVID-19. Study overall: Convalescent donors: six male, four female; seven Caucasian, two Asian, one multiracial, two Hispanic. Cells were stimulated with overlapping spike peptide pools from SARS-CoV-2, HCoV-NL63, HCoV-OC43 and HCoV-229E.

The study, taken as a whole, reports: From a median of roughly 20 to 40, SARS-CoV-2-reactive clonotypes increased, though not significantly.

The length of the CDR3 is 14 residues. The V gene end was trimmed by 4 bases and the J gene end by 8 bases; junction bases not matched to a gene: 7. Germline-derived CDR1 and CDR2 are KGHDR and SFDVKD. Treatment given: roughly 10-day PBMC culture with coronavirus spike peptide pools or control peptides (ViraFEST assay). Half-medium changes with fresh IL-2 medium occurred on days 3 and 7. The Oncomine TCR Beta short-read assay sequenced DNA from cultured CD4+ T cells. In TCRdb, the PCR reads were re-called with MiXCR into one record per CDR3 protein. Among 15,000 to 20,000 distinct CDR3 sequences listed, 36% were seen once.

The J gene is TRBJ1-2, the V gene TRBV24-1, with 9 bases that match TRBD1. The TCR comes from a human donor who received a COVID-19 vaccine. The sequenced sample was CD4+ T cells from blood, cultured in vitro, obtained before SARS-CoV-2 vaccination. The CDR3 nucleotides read TGTGCCACCAGTGAACCCAACAGGGGGCACGGCTACACCTTC. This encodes CATSEPNRGHGYTF.